One and the same sample provided the 13 T cell receptor beta chains below, sequenced in a study of blood T cell repertoires in COVID-19. Sequenced by immunoSEQ multiplex PCR; TCRdb stores in-frame clones only, minus some. The sample yields 150,000 or so clones, approximately 91% seen once. The sequenced material came from peripheral blood. Source of these receptors: a man younger than 30 with acute or convalescent COVID-19.

The rearrangement links TRBV27 to TRBJ1-2; weak D call: TRBD1 (6 bases). The CDR3 length is 13 residues. Germline CDR1 MNHEY, CDR2 SMNVEV (reference sequence). V was shortened by 0 bases and J by 11 bases, with 13 bases between the two germline ends. This CDR3 is CASSLSRQGRYTF. In DNA form, the CDR3 reads TGTGCCAGCAGTTTATCCCGGCAGGGGAGATACACCTTC.

The V and J genes are TRBV4-1 and TRBJ2-7; 8 bases are shared with TRBD1. Germline V gene sequence: CDR1 MGHRA, CDR2 YSYEKL. With 0 bases clipped from V and 0 bases from J, the junction kept 4 bases outside the gene matches. This CDR3 is 16 amino acids long. The chain's CDR3 is CASSQDKDRGSYEQYF. Written as DNA, the CDR3 is TGCGCCAGCAGCCAAGATAAAGACAGGGGCTCCTACGAGCAGTACTTC.

The chain combines TRBV11-2 with TRBJ1-2, with 7 nucleotides matching TRBD1. J lost 3 bases, V lost 1 base, and 2 bases had no gene match. The CDR3 is 14 residues long. The germline V gene has CDR1 SGHAT and CDR2 FQNNGV. The chain's CDR3 is CASSLGTGDYGYTF. The DNA of the CDR3 is TGTGCCAGCAGCTTAGGTACAGGGGACTATGGCTACACCTTC.

The chain carries TRBV29-1 and TRBJ2-7, with a possible D match to TRBD1 (6 bases). Trimming stripped 7 bases from V and 3 bases from J, with 10 bases between. Germline V gene data show CDR1 as SQVTM and CDR2 as ANQGSEA. The CDR3 length is 11 residues. The CDR3 spells CSAGVGYEQYF. In DNA form, the CDR3 reads TGCAGCGCAGGGGTGGGCTACGAGCAGTACTTC.

The chain joins TRBV14 to TRBJ2-2; tentatively, D is TRBD2 (6 bases). The germline gives CDR1 SGHDN, CDR2 FVKESK. The length of the CDR3 is 15 residues. Trimming stripped 3 bases from V and 7 bases from J, with 15 bases between. CDR3 in amino acids: CASSQLGGGSGELFF. For the CDR3, the DNA is TGTGCCAGCAGCCAGCTCGGAGGAGGGAGCGGGGAGCTGTTTTTT.

This clone was detected ten times or more. The chain links TRBV6-5 to TRBJ1-5; TRBD1 matches 7 bases. The V gene end was trimmed by 6 bases and the J gene end by 4 bases; junction bases not matched to a gene: 3. The CDR3 has 13 amino acids. Germline V gene sequence: CDR1 MNHEY, CDR2 SVGAGI. For the CDR3, the DNA is TGTGCCAGCAGCGGGACAGAAAATCAGCCCCAGCATTTT. Protein product: CASSGTENQPQHF.

V gene TRBV12-5 combines with J gene TRBJ2-1, with D maybe TRBD2 (6 bases). This CDR3 comprises 14 residues. CDR1 and CDR2 from the germline V gene are LGHNT and FRNRAP. Trimming cost V 3 bases and J 3 bases, with 9 bases left between them. The CDR3 DNA follows: TGTGCTAGTGGTTTCACGGACTACTACAATGAGCAGTTCTTC. Its protein is CASGFTDYYNEQFF.

The chain couples TRBV3-1 (or the pseudogene TRBV3-2) to TRBJ2-3, with TRBD1 matching 9 bases. Trimming cost V 0 bases and J 5 bases; bases outside gene matches: 3. The germline V gene has CDR1 LGHDT and CDR2 YNNKEL (reference sequence). The CDR3 is 15 amino acids. CDR3 sequence (DNA): TGTGCCAGCAGCCAAGACGGGACAGGGTTAGATACGCAGTATTTT. Its protein is CASSQDGTGLDTQYF.

V is TRBV28 and J is TRBJ1-3, with D maybe TRBD1 (6 bases). V was pared by 3 bases and J by 3 bases, with 12 bases between. The CDR3 contains 15 residues. Germline V gene sequence: CDR1 MDHEN, CDR2 SYDVKM. The CDR3 sequence: CASSLGQGHGNTIYF. The CDR3 nucleotides read TGTGCCAGCAGTTTGGGGCAGGGACATGGAAACACCATATATTTT.

This sequence joins TRBV7-8 and TRBJ1-2; D might be TRBD1 (5 bases). CDR3 length: 14 amino acids. Trimming took off 2 bases at V and 2 bases at J, with 9 bases between the two ends. Per germline, CDR1 SGHVS and CDR2 FQNEAQ. The CDR3 DNA follows: TGTGCCAGCAGCTTAATAGCAGGGAACTATGGCTACACCTTC. This codes for CASSLIAGNYGYTF.

V gene TRBV4-1 combines with J gene TRBJ2-3; 7 bases are shared with TRBD2. Germline-derived CDR1 and CDR2 are MGHRA and YSYEKL. The CDR3 loop spans 16 amino acids. Losses at the gene ends were 1 base for V and 2 bases for J; bases not matched to a gene: 6. Here the CDR3 reads CASSQALAEITDTQYF. In DNA form, the CDR3 reads TGCGCCAGCAGCCAAGCGCTAGCGGAGATCACAGATACGCAGTATTTT.

The chain is built from TRBV5-1 and TRBJ2-5, with 10 bases that match TRBD1. From germline, CDR1 is SGHRS and CDR2 YFSETQ. The CDR3 totals 12 residues. Unmatched junction bases numbered 2, after V lost 8 bases and J lost 4 bases. CDR3 sequence: CASRTGGETQYF. CDR3 bases: TGCGCCAGTAGGACAGGGGGAGAGACCCAGTACTTC.

The CDR3 bases are TGTGCCAGCAGCCCGGGACAGGGATCTGAAGCTTTCTTT. Encoded protein: CASSPGQGSEAFF. This chain links TRBV2 with TRBJ1-1; 9 bases are shared with TRBD1. J gave up 6 bases and V 6 bases, and 5 bases lay outside the gene matches. The germline gives CDR1 SNHLY, CDR2 FYNNEI. The CDR3 contains 13 residues.